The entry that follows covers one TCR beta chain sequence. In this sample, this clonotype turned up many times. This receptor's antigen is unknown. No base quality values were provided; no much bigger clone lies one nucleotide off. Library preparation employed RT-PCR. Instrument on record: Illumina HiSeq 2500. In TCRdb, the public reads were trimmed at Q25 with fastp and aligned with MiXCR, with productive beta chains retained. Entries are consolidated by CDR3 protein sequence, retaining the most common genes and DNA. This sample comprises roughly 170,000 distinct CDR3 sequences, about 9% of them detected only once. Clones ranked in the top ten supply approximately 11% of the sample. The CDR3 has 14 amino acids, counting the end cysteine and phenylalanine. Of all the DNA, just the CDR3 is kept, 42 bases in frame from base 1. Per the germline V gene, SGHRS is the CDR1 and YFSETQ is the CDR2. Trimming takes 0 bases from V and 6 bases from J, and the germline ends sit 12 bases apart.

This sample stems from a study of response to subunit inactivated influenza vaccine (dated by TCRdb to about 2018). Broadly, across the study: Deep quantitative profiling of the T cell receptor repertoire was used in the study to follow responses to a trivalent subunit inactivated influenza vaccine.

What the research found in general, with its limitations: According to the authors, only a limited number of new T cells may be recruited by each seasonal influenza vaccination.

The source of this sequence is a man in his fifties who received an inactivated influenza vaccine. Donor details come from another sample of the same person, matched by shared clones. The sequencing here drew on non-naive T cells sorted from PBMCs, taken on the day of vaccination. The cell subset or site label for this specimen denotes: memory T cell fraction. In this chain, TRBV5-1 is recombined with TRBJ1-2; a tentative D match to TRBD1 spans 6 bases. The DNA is TGCGCCAGCAGCTTGGATGCAGGGACAAATGGCTACACCTTC. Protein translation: CASSLDAGTNGYTF. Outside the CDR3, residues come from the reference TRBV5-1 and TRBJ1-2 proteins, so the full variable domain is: KAGVTQTPRYLIKTRGQQVTLSCSPISGHRSVSWYQQTPGQGLQFLFEYFSETQRNKGNFPGRFSGRQFSNSRSEMNVSTLELGDSALYLCASSLDAGTNGYTFGSGTRLTVV.